These T cell receptor beta chains were read from a single sample in a study of blood T cell repertoires in COVID-19. Data came from immunoSEQ multiplex PCR; TCRdb stores just in-frame clones and leaves some out. The table records approximately 250,000 clones, 70% to 90% of them present only once. Sequenced input: PBMCs or T cells enriched from blood (not recorded which). These receptors came from a woman aged 30 to 39 with acute COVID-19. Both conserved end residues are part of each CDR3. D genes are given only for firm matches. Only some rows state a clone size, as once, few, many or a class for expanded clones.

size	D	V	J	length	CDR3	DNA
-	-	TRBV3-1/TRBV3-2	TRBJ2-7	16	CASSQGSGLGSYEQYF	TGTGCCAGCAGCCAAGGGTCGGGACTGGGCTCCTACGAGCAGTACTTC
-	TRBD2	TRBV27	TRBJ2-7	13	CASSPRGGYEQYF	TGTGCCAGCAGTCCGCGGGGGGGTTACGAGCAGTACTTC
-	-	TRBV27	TRBJ1-1	14	CASSFLAGDTEAFF	-
-	-	TRBV6-6	TRBJ1-5	15	CASSYSGHSNQPQHF	TGTGCCAGCAGTTACTCGGGCCATAGCAATCAGCCCCAGCATTTT
-	TRBD1	TRBV10-3	TRBJ2-1	16	CAISDSGTGNGGEQFF	TGTGCCATCAGTGATTCCGGGACAGGCAACGGGGGTGAGCAGTTCTTC
-	-	TRBV5-6	TRBJ2-5	13	CASSFQGGETQYF	TGTGCCAGCAGCTTTCAAGGGGGAGAGACCCAGTACTTC
-	TRBD2	TRBV28	TRBJ2-4	19	CASSLLLAGDQNTKNIQYF	TGTGCCAGCAGTTTATTACTAGCGGGAGACCAAAACACCAAAAACATTCAGTACTTC
-	-	TRBV7-3	TRBJ2-3	15	CASSLGSTITDTQYF	TGTGCCAGCAGCTTAGGCAGCACTATTACAGATACGCAGTATTTT
-	TRBD1	TRBV7-2	TRBJ1-5	16	CASSDRDRGLEQPQHF	TGTGCCAGCAGCGACCGGGACAGGGGGCTAGAACAGCCCCAGCATTTT
-	-	TRBV5-1	TRBJ2-3	15	CASSLVGEFADTQYF	TGCGCCAGCAGCTTGGTTGGGGAGTTTGCAGATACGCAGTATTTT
-	TRBD2	TRBV9	TRBJ2-3	16	CASSVGLAGAPDTQYF	TGTGCCAGCAGCGTAGGACTAGCGGGAGCCCCAGATACGCAGTATTTT
-	TRBD2	TRBV6-1	TRBJ2-1	16	CASSEAGLAGGGEQFF	TGTGCCAGCAGTGAAGCTGGGCTAGCGGGAGGGGGTGAGCAGTTCTTC
-	-	TRBV7-9	TRBJ2-5	16	CASSEFGHTFQETQYF	TGTGCCAGCAGCGAATTCGGACACACATTCCAAGAGACCCAGTACTTC
-	TRBD2	TRBV11-1	TRBJ2-3	15	CASSPPGLAIDTQYF	TGTGCCAGCAGTCCACCGGGACTAGCGATAGATACGCAGTATTTT
-	-	TRBV10-3	TRBJ2-1	16	CAISDPTAGSYNEQFF	TGTGCCATCAGTGACCCTACAGCGGGCTCCTACAATGAGCAGTTCTTC
once	TRBD2	TRBV4-2	TRBJ2-1	16	CASSQDLAGRYNEQFF	TGTGCCAGCAGCCAAGACCTAGCGGGACGCTACAATGAGCAGTTCTTC
-	-	TRBV28	TRBJ2-7	13	CASSLRTVYEQYF	TGTGCCAGCAGTTTACGTACAGTCTACGAGCAGTACTTC
-	TRBD2	TRBV7-2	TRBJ2-3	17	CASSLDPSGASTDTQYF	TGTGCCAGCAGCTTAGACCCTAGCGGAGCTAGCACAGATACGCAGTATTTT